The 15 T cell receptor beta chains below were found in one sample sequenced in a study of Graves' ophthalmopathy and Graves' hyperthyroidism. TCR beta CDR3 amplification used RNA transcripts. First-round RT-PCR relied on HTBI primers, and a second-round multiplex PCR came next. TCRdb reanalysed the multiplex PCR reads using MiXCR and keeps one entry per CDR3 protein. The table shows some 390,000 distinct CDR3 sequences, with approximately 16% occurring only once. Sequencing was carried out using peripheral blood. The receptors were gathered from a woman aged 18-29 years with Graves' ophthalmopathy.

This clonotype was counted many times. V and J are TRBV7-2 and TRBJ1-3; D not certain. This CDR3 contains 12 residues. V was pared by 6 bases and J by 5 bases, with 8 bases between. The germline V gene encodes CDR1 SGHTA and CDR2 FQGNSA. The CDR3 sequence: CASSPDRNTIYF. As DNA, the CDR3 is TGTGCCAGCAGTCCCGATCGAAACACCATATATTTT.

Ten or more counts support this clonotype. The DNA of the CDR3 is TGTGCCAGCACAGGTCACCAGGTTGGGGGTCAATCTGAAGCTTTCTTT. This sequence encodes CASTGHQVGGQSEAFF. This chain joins TRBV9 and TRBJ1-1, with D perhaps TRBD1 (5 bases). The CDR3 runs to 16 residues. V was trimmed by 6 bases and J by 6 bases, leaving 24 bases between them. Germline lookup yields CDR1 SGDLS and CDR2 YYNGEE.

This clonotype was seen a few times. The chain combines TRBV6-2 or TRBV6-3 with TRBJ1-5; D call uncertain. The V and J ends lost 4 bases and 6 bases respectively, with 16 bases between them. CDR3 length: 15 residues. Germline-derived CDR1 and CDR2 are MNHEY and SVGEGT. CDR3 loop: CASSLQPGTRQPQHF. As DNA, the CDR3 is TGTGCCAGCAGTTTGCAACCAGGAACACGTCAGCCCCAGCATTTT.

Ten or more counts support this clonotype. The chain links TRBV28 to TRBJ1-5; D unresolved. V shed 5 bases and J shed 6 bases, with 8 bases lying between them. The CDR3 has 12 amino acids. Germline-derived CDR1 and CDR2 are MDHEN and SYDVKM. CDR3: CASSAVIQPQHF. The CDR3 DNA is TGTGCCAGCAGTGCAGTAATTCAGCCCCAGCATTTT.

This clonotype was seen repeatedly, ten times or more. The chain recombines TRBV7-6 with TRBJ1-1; tentative D call: TRBD1 (5 bases). Deletions cut 2 bases from V and 7 bases from J, with 23 bases between. The CDR3 consists of 17 residues. Germline-derived CDR1 and CDR2 are SGHVS and FNYEAQ. In DNA form, the CDR3 reads TGTGCCAGCAGCTTATCTTTTCCCGGGACCCATGGGGGTGAAGCTTTCTTT. It specifies CASSLSFPGTHGGEAFF.

This clonotype has ten or more counts. This chain joins TRBV9 and TRBJ1-5; D possibly corresponds to TRBD1 (5 bases). CDR3 length equals 14 residues. The V gene's germline CDR1 is SGDLS and CDR2 YYNGEE. Between the trimmed V and J ends, which lost 4 bases and 4 bases, there was a span of 12 bases. The CDR3 sequence is CASSPPGFNQPQHF. The CDR3 DNA is TGTGCCAGCAGCCCCCCAGGGTTTAATCAGCCCCAGCATTTT.

This clonotype appeared many times. V is TRBV6-2 or TRBV6-3 and J is TRBJ2-1, with a weak D call TRBD1 (6 bases). Trimming left V 5 bases short and J 7 bases short, with 15 bases between. The CDR3 covers 14 residues. The germline CDR1 and CDR2 sequences are MNHEY and SVGEGT. The CDR3 sequence: CASSQGLLLNEQFF. CDR3 DNA sequence: TGTGCCAGCAGTCAGGGGCTCCTCTTAAATGAGCAGTTCTTC.

This clonotype has ten or more counts. The chain employs TRBV6-2 or TRBV6-3 and TRBJ1-1; no clear D. Germline CDR1 reads MNHEY; CDR2 reads SVGEGT. This CDR3 has 14 amino acids. V was shortened by 5 bases and J by 4 bases, with 14 bases between the two germline ends. In nucleotides, the CDR3 is TGTGCCAGCAGTCGCATTGAGAGGAGCACTGAAGCTTTCTTT. Amino acids: CASSRIERSTEAFF.

The J gene is TRBJ2-7, the V gene TRBV20-1; 10 nucleotides line up with TRBD1. The CDR3 is 14 residues long. Germline V CDR1 and CDR2: DFQATT, SNEGSKA (reference sequence). V gave up 5 bases and J gave up 4 bases; unmatched junction bases: 8. CDR3 nucleotide sequence: TGCAGTGCTTGTCCCCCGGGACAGGGGTACGAGCAGTACTTC. Translating it yields CSACPPGQGYEQYF.

This clonotype was picked up many times. The V gene is TRBV6-5, the J gene TRBJ1-2; no firm D call. This CDR3 contains 13 residues. Germline V gene lookup returns CDR1 MNHEY and CDR2 SVGAGI. Trimming stripped 11 bases from V and 8 bases from J, with 21 bases between. The CDR3 bases are TGTGCCGCCCGGGCATACGATCCTTGGGGCTACACCTTC. It encodes CAARAYDPWGYTF.

This clonotype was found many times. The chain is built from TRBV28 and TRBJ1-3; a possible D gene is TRBD1 (5 bases). V lost 1 base and J lost 0, with 16 bases in between. This CDR3 has 18 amino acids. The germline CDR1 and CDR2 sequences are MDHEN and SYDVKM. The CDR3: CASSLFPGRTSSGNTIYF. DNA of the CDR3: TGTGCCAGCAGTTTATTTCCGGGACGCACGAGCTCTGGAAACACCATATATTTT.

This clonotype was recorded many times. This chain uses TRBV6-5 with TRBJ2-7; a weak D match, TRBD1 (6 bases). V lost 0 bases to trimming and J lost 4 bases, with 13 bases between them. The germline V gene has CDR1 MNHEY and CDR2 SVGAGI. CDR3 size: 15 residues. The CDR3 nucleotides are TGTGCCAGCAGTTACTCCCTAGACAGGTTTTACGAGCAGTACTTC. This translates into CASSYSLDRFYEQYF.

This clonotype was seen many times. The chain carries TRBV6-2 or TRBV6-3 and TRBJ2-2, with 8 bases fitting TRBD2. The germline V gene encodes CDR1 MNHEY and CDR2 SVGEGT. The trim removed 10 bases at V and 6 bases at J, leaving 7 bases unmatched. The CDR3 has 13 amino acids. CDR3 bases: TGTGCCACGGGACTAGTCATGGCCGGGGAGCTGTTTTTT. It is translated as CATGLVMAGELFF.

This clonotype came up a few times. V is TRBV4-1 and J is TRBJ2-5, with 7 positions matching TRBD2. Trimming cost V 1 base and J 5 bases; bases outside gene matches: 7. Germline V CDR1 and CDR2: MGHRA, YSYEKL. The CDR3 loop spans 15 amino acids. This CDR3 reads CASSQGPSGIETQYF. In nucleotides, the CDR3 is TGCGCCAGCAGCCAAGGACCCAGCGGGATTGAGACCCAGTACTTC.

This clonotype was found many times. V usage is TRBV29-1 and J usage is TRBJ2-7; weak D call: TRBD1 (6 bases). The CDR3 has 15 amino acids. CDR1 is SQVTM and CDR2 is ANQGSEA in the germline V gene. V was clipped by 6 bases and J by 2 bases, with 20 bases between them. The CDR3 region has the DNA TGCAGCGTCCGGCCACTCGGGACACAGACCTACGAGCAGTACTTC. This codes for CSVRPLGTQTYEQYF.